The text below deals with one T cell receptor beta chain. Its specificity is unknown. This CDR3 has 16 residues. Looked up from germline, CDR1 is MDHEN and CDR2 is SYDVKM. V was cut by 0 bases and J by 4 bases, with 13 bases left in between. This sample was included in a study of cytomegalovirus exposure and HLA in healthy donors. Study-level background: Out of around 360 genotyped donors, roughly 83% belonged to the Caucasian-associated ancestry cluster. Study-level findings and limits: HLA restriction was apparent for most CMV-associated TCR beta chains in a later analysis.

PCR amplification relied on 60 Vbeta primers (plus 13 Jbeta primers). Repertoires were generated with immunoSEQ multiplex PCR, while TCRdb's copy carries only in-frame clones and drops some. The table has under 300,000 clones, approximately 80% seen once; the top ten hold about 7.5%. Material for sequencing was PBMCs. The chain couples TRBV28 to TRBJ1-5; TRBD1 might be the D (5 bases). The sequence came from a woman between 55 and 75 years old in good health and CMV-seropositive. CDR3 sequence: CASSLWSGNLNQPQHF. DNA of the CDR3: TGTGCCAGCAGTTTATGGTCAGGGAACCTAAATCAGCCCCAGCATTTT.